Below are 18 T cell receptor beta chains sequenced from a single sample in a study of blood T cell repertoires in COVID-19. The data were produced by immunoSEQ multiplex PCR, yet TCRdb's version contains in-frame clones alone and is incomplete. The top ten clones hold about 0.24% of a sample with roughly 670,000 clones, just under 90% of them seen once. Sample: peripheral blood. Receptor source: a woman aged 18-29 years with acute or convalescent COVID-19.

V gene TRBV7-2 combines with J gene TRBJ1-5, with D possibly being TRBD1 (5 bases). Germline loops: CDR1 SGHTA, CDR2 FQGNSA. The CDR3 consists of 13 residues. V lost 5 bases and J 3 bases, leaving 8 bases between the germline ends. The CDR3 DNA reads as TGTGCCAGCAGCCGGACAAACAATCAGCCCCAGCATTTT. It is translated as CASSRTNNQPQHF.

The rearrangement joins TRBV12-5 to TRBJ2-1; perhaps TRBD2 as D (5 bases). This CDR3 contains 17 residues. Trimming took off 0 bases at V and 4 bases at J, with 16 bases between the two ends. From germline, CDR1 is LGHNT and CDR2 FRNRAP. The CDR3 loop reads CASGLVPRAAEYNEQFF. DNA for the CDR3: TGTGCTAGTGGTTTGGTCCCCCGAGCGGCAGAGTACAATGAGCAGTTCTTC.

This chain's CDR3 is CASSMPGAYEQYF. The CDR3 bases are TGTGCCAGCTCAATGCCAGGGGCCTACGAGCAGTACTTC. The chain recombines TRBV18 with TRBJ2-7, with a weak D call TRBD1 (6 bases). The CDR3 is 13 amino acids. Germline V CDR1 and CDR2: KGHSH, LQKENI. Trimming took off 5 bases at V and 2 bases at J, with 10 bases between the two ends.

The CDR3 region is CASSFSAGYGYTF. The CDR3 DNA is TGTGCCAGCAGCTTTAGCGCTGGATATGGCTACACCTTC. The rearrangement uses TRBV11-3 and TRBJ1-2, with D unclear. Germline V gene data show CDR1 as SGHNT and CDR2 as YENEEA. This CDR3 contains 13 residues. V lost 3 bases and J lost 5, with 10 bases in between.

The J gene is TRBJ1-1, the V gene TRBV4-1; possibly TRBD1 for D (6 bases). Germline V gives CDR1 MGHRA, CDR2 YSYEKL. V lost 1 base and J 1 base, leaving 10 bases between the germline ends. The CDR3 sequence is 15 residues long. The CDR3 nucleotides are TGCGCCAGCAGCCAAGTAATGGGGGCGAACACTGAAGCTTTCTTT. Protein: CASSQVMGANTEAFF.

The chain links TRBV9 to TRBJ1-3, with D perhaps matching TRBD1 (5 bases). Germline values: CDR1 SGDLS, CDR2 YYNGEE. CDR3 length: 16 residues. The V end was cut by 0 bases, the J end by 7 bases, with 17 bases between. The CDR3 sequence: CASSVAPGGRGNTIYF. For the CDR3, the DNA is TGTGCCAGCAGCGTAGCTCCCGGCGGAAGGGGCAACACCATATATTTT.

This chain connects TRBV5-1 to TRBJ2-7, with 9 bases aligning to TRBD1. CDR1 is SGHRS and CDR2 is YFSETQ in the germline V gene. The CDR3 loop spans 15 amino acids. V was clipped by 0 bases and J by 6 bases; unmatched bases: 7. CDR3 sequence (DNA): TGCGCCAGCAGCTTGGGGACAGGGGCATCGGGCGAGCAGTACTTC. Amino acid sequence: CASSLGTGASGEQYF.

The chain is built from TRBV27 and TRBJ1-6; D is ambiguous. Germline CDR1 reads MNHEY; CDR2 reads SMNVEV (reference sequence). The CDR3 totals 16 residues. V lost 1 base and J lost 8, with 15 bases in between. This CDR3 reads CASSLLETQSYSPLHF. Here the CDR3 DNA reads TGTGCCAGCAGTTTATTAGAAACCCAAAGTTATTCACCCCTCCACTTT.

V usage is TRBV10-1 and J usage is TRBJ1-2, with D unclear. Per germline, CDR1 WNHNN and CDR2 SYGVQD (reference sequence). V lost 2 bases to trimming and J lost 1 base, with 8 bases between them. The CDR3 runs 14 residues. The CDR3 region has the DNA TGCGCCAGCAGTGAGAGCCCGGTTAACTATGGCTACACCTTC. This codes for CASSESPVNYGYTF.

The V gene is TRBV4-2, the J gene TRBJ2-7, with 10 bases matching TRBD1. Germline CDR1 is LGHNA and CDR2 is YNFKEQ. CDR3 length equals 16 residues. With V trimmed by 3 bases and J by 7 bases, 12 bases remained unmatched. CDR3 sequence reads: CASSHPPGTGVWEQYF. The CDR3 bases are TGTGCCAGCAGCCATCCCCCCGGGACAGGGGTCTGGGAGCAGTACTTC.

The V call is TRBV27, the J call TRBJ1-2; D remains unclear. With 1 base removed from V and 1 base from J, the gap between germline ends came to 13 bases. This CDR3 is built from 16 residues. Per the germline V gene, CDR1 is MNHEY and CDR2 is SMNVEV (reference sequence). The CDR3 region is CASSLLRAGFNYGYTF. The CDR3, as DNA: TGTGCCAGCAGTTTATTGCGGGCAGGATTTAACTATGGCTACACCTTC.

This rearrangement joins TRBV4-1 to TRBJ2-3; D perhaps matches TRBD1 (5 bases). The CDR3 is made up of 14 amino acids. The germline CDR1 and CDR2 sequences are MGHRA and YSYEKL. With 3 bases removed from V and 2 bases from J, the gap between germline ends came to 9 bases. For the CDR3, the DNA is TGCGCCAGCAGCCACGCGACAGTCACAGATACGCAGTATTTT. This sequence encodes CASSHATVTDTQYF.

The V gene is TRBV10-3, the J gene TRBJ2-7; possible D gene TRBD1, 5 bases. The CDR3 runs 13 residues. CDR1 is ENHRY and CDR2 is SYGVKD in the germline V gene. V lost 6 bases to trimming and J lost 0 bases, with 9 bases between them. The CDR3 reads CAISAGFSYEQYF. CDR3 nucleotide sequence: TGTGCCATCAGCGCAGGGTTCTCCTACGAGCAGTACTTC.

This rearrangement joins TRBV14 to TRBJ2-1; D is unclear. V shed 0 bases and J shed 5 bases, with 11 bases lying between them. The CDR3 runs to 15 residues. Germline V gene sequence: CDR1 SGHDN, CDR2 FVKESK. DNA for the CDR3: TGTGCCAGCAGCCAAGATCTACCCAGGCACAATGAGCAGTTCTTC. Protein sequence: CASSQDLPRHNEQFF.

The chain combines TRBV5-1 with TRBJ2-7, with D uncertain. The CDR3 extends over 13 amino acids. Germline V CDR1 and CDR2: SGHRS, YFSETQ. V lost 4 bases, J lost 2 bases, and 10 bases lay in between. CDR3 nucleotide sequence: TGCGCCAGCAGCGGCAAGTTTACCTACGAGCAGTACTTC. Translated: CASSGKFTYEQYF.

The rearrangement uses TRBV19 and TRBJ1-1; D is undetermined. CDR3 length equals 13 residues. CDR1 is LNHDA, CDR2 SQIVND, per germline (reference sequence). Trimming shortened V by 0 bases and J by 5 bases, and 7 bases separated the two germline ends. In DNA form, the CDR3 reads TGTGCCAGTAGTATAGAGGGGAGAACTGAAGCTTTCTTT. Its protein is CASSIEGRTEAFF.

The V gene is TRBV30, the J gene TRBJ2-7; 11 positions match TRBD1. The CDR3 has 14 residues. Trimming took 3 bases from V and 6 from J; bases not matched to a gene: 7. The germline gives CDR1 GTSNPN, CDR2 SVGIG (reference sequence). For the CDR3, the DNA is TGTGCCTGGAGAACGGACAGGGGGCAGGGCGAGCAGTACTTC. Amino acids: CAWRTDRGQGEQYF.

The V call is TRBV29-1, the J call TRBJ2-7, with TRBD2 matching 9 bases. Germline lookup yields CDR1 SQVTM and CDR2 ANQGSEA. The length of the CDR3 is 13 residues. The V and J ends lost 3 bases and 7 bases, in that order; junction bases with no gene match: 7. In DNA form, the CDR3 reads TGCAGCGTTGATAGCGGGGGCTTCGAGGAGCAGTACTTC. It translates to CSVDSGGFEEQYF.